This T cell receptor beta chain was sequenced in a study of control samples from healthy donors and cancer patients. Assay: immunoSEQ multiplex PCR; the TCRdb copy retains only in-frame clones and omits some. The data hold under 55,000 clones, with around 90% observed a single time. This CDR3 is built from 16 residues. The germline gives CDR1 SGHRS, CDR2 YFSETQ. V was clipped by 3 bases and J by 6 bases, with 18 bases between them. This sequence originates from a woman between 40 and 55 years old with head and neck cancer. The material sequenced was PBMCs. This chain joins TRBV5-1 and TRBJ1-4; a weak D match, TRBD1 (5 bases). CDR3 in amino acids: CASSSNQGHYDEKLFF. The CDR3 DNA reads TGCGCCAGCAGCTCCAATCAGGGCCACTACGATGAAAAACTGTTTTTT.